These T cell receptor beta chains were read from a single sample in a study of CD8 T cells in ankylosing spondylitis. A single record per CDR3 protein comes from TCRdb applying MiXCR to the 5' RACE reads. The sample consists of hundreds of thousands of distinct CDR3 sequences, 25% to 30% of them appearing once. The sequenced sample was blood, either unsorted or a sorted T cell fraction (not recorded which). The receptors were sampled from a male donor with ankylosing spondylitis. CDR3s include the opening cysteine and the closing phenylalanine or tryptophan. The order of the fields is J gene, D gene, V gene, clone size, CDR3 protein, CDR3 DNA. A D gene is named only where the DNA matches it firmly. Clone size is stated in some rows and not others, as once, few, many or a class when expanded.

j_gene: TRBJ1-1
d_gene: TRBD1
v_gene: TRBV18
abundance: .
CDR3aa: CASSQGASAEAFF
CDR3nt: TGTGCCAGCTCACAGGGGGCTTCCGCTGAAGCTTTCTTT

j_gene: TRBJ2-3
d_gene: .
v_gene: TRBV6-1
abundance: .
CDR3aa: CASSLQSRPDTQYF
CDR3nt: TGTGCCAGCAGCCTACAATCCCGGCCGGATACGCAGTATTTT

j_gene: TRBJ2-6
d_gene: .
v_gene: TRBV30
abundance: few
CDR3aa: CAWSRGQLSGANVLTF
CDR3nt: TGTGCCTGGAGTCGGGGTCAGCTCTCTGGGGCCAACGTCCTGACTTTC

j_gene: TRBJ1-1
d_gene: .
v_gene: TRBV11-3
abundance: .
CDR3aa: CASSQMRAGQNTEAFF
CDR3nt: TGTGCCAGCAGCCAAATGAGGGCAGGACAGAACACTGAAGCTTTCTTT

j_gene: TRBJ2-7
d_gene: .
v_gene: TRBV20-1
abundance: .
CDR3aa: CSASIGKGQYF
CDR3nt: TGCAGTGCTTCGATCGGGAAAGGGCAGTACTTC

j_gene: TRBJ2-3
d_gene: TRBD2
v_gene: TRBV20-1
abundance: few
CDR3aa: CSIKRLAYTDTQYF
CDR3nt: TGCAGTATAAAAAGACTAGCATACACAGATACGCAGTATTTT

j_gene: TRBJ2-2
d_gene: .
v_gene: TRBV7-6
abundance: few
CDR3aa: CASSFIEGRNGELFF
CDR3nt: TGTGCCAGCAGCTTTATTGAAGGGAGGAACGGGGAGCTGTTTTTT

j_gene: TRBJ1-1
d_gene: .
v_gene: TRBV29-1
abundance: .
CDR3aa: CSVPFVSGNTEAFF
CDR3nt: TGCAGCGTTCCTTTCGTCTCAGGGAACACTGAAGCTTTCTTT

j_gene: TRBJ1-2
d_gene: TRBD1
v_gene: TRBV11-2
abundance: few
CDR3aa: CASSSIRQGFLYGYTF
CDR3nt: TGTGCCAGCAGCTCCATCCGACAGGGATTCCTCTATGGCTACACCTTC

j_gene: TRBJ1-5
d_gene: .
v_gene: TRBV5-5
abundance: .
CDR3aa: CASSWGGDSNQPQHF
CDR3nt: TGTGCCAGCAGCTGGGGGGGAGATAGCAATCAGCCCCAGCATTTT

j_gene: TRBJ1-2
d_gene: .
v_gene: TRBV29-1
abundance: few
CDR3aa: CSANTGIYGYTF
CDR3nt: TGCAGCGCAAACACAGGGATCTATGGCTACACCTTC

j_gene: TRBJ2-1
d_gene: TRBD2
v_gene: TRBV3-1
abundance: .
CDR3aa: CASGWGLASNEQFF
CDR3nt: TGTGCCAGCGGCTGGGGACTAGCAAGCAATGAGCAGTTCTTC

j_gene: TRBJ1-2
d_gene: TRBD1
v_gene: TRBV5-6
abundance: few
CDR3aa: CASSWEQGHYYGYTF
CDR3nt: TGTGCCAGCAGCTGGGAACAGGGGCATTACTATGGCTACACCTTC

j_gene: TRBJ2-3
d_gene: TRBD1
v_gene: TRBV4-1
abundance: few
CDR3aa: CASSAQGVGGADTQYF
CDR3nt: TGCGCCAGCAGCGCACAGGGGGTAGGTGGCGCAGATACGCAGTATTTT

j_gene: TRBJ2-1
d_gene: TRBD2
v_gene: TRBV5-1
abundance: many
CDR3aa: CASSLKLAGVGEQFF
CDR3nt: TGCGCCAGCAGCTTGAAACTAGCGGGAGTCGGGGAGCAGTTCTTC

j_gene: TRBJ1-1
d_gene: TRBD1
v_gene: TRBV12-3/TRBV12-4
abundance: few
CDR3aa: CASILTGGTEAFF
CDR3nt: TGTGCCAGCATCCTGACAGGGGGAACTGAAGCTTTCTTT

j_gene: TRBJ1-1
d_gene: .
v_gene: TRBV3-1
abundance: .
CDR3aa: CASSQETGGAFF
CDR3nt: TGTGCCAGCAGCCAAGAGACCGGCGGAGCTTTCTTT

j_gene: TRBJ2-5
d_gene: TRBD2
v_gene: TRBV11-2
abundance: .
CDR3aa: CASSTLTSGGEETQYF
CDR3nt: TGTGCCAGCAGTACGTTGACTAGCGGGGGGGAAGAGACCCAGTACTTC

j_gene: TRBJ2-5
d_gene: TRBD2
v_gene: TRBV29-1
abundance: few
CDR3aa: CSVVGLEETQYF
CDR3nt: TGCAGCGTTGTTGGACTAGAAGAGACCCAGTACTTC

j_gene: TRBJ2-1
d_gene: .
v_gene: TRBV6-2/TRBV6-3
abundance: few
CDR3aa: CASSYAGLAYNEQFF
CDR3nt: TGTGCCAGCAGTTACGCGGGACTGGCCTACAATGAGCAGTTCTTC

j_gene: TRBJ2-1
d_gene: TRBD2
v_gene: TRBV7-9
abundance: many
CDR3aa: CASSQPLSGVSGEQFF
CDR3nt: TGTGCCAGCAGCCAACCATTGAGCGGGGTTTCGGGTGAGCAGTTCTTC

j_gene: TRBJ2-7
d_gene: .
v_gene: TRBV7-6
abundance: few
CDR3aa: CASSPTPQYSYEQYF
CDR3nt: TGTGCCAGCAGCCCGACCCCCCAATACTCCTACGAGCAGTACTTC

j_gene: TRBJ2-2
d_gene: .
v_gene: TRBV20-1
abundance: few
CDR3aa: CSARTEGNTGELFF
CDR3nt: TGCAGTGCTAGAACGGAAGGAAACACCGGGGAGCTGTTTTTT

j_gene: TRBJ1-4
d_gene: .
v_gene: TRBV5-6
abundance: .
CDR3aa: CASSRTPEKLFF
CDR3nt: TGTGCCAGCAGCCGGACGCCTGAAAAACTGTTTTTT

j_gene: TRBJ2-1
d_gene: .
v_gene: TRBV20-1
abundance: few
CDR3aa: CSARERASSYNEQFF
CDR3nt: TGCAGTGCTAGAGAACGCGCCAGCTCCTACAATGAGCAGTTCTTC

j_gene: TRBJ2-4
d_gene: .
v_gene: TRBV3-1
abundance: few
CDR3aa: CASSATRGTGRDLAKNIQYF
CDR3nt: TGTGCCAGCAGCGCTACGAGGGGAACAGGACGTGATTTAGCCAAAAACATTCAGTACTTC

j_gene: TRBJ1-2
d_gene: .
v_gene: TRBV7-6
abundance: few
CDR3aa: CASSLNGQAYGYTF
CDR3nt: TGTGCCAGCAGCTTAAACGGGCAGGCCTATGGCTACACCTTC

j_gene: TRBJ2-1
d_gene: TRBD2
v_gene: TRBV20-1
abundance: .
CDR3aa: CSAHRTSSYNEQFF
CDR3nt: TGCAGTGCACATCGGACTAGCTCCTACAATGAGCAGTTCTTC

j_gene: TRBJ2-2
d_gene: TRBD2
v_gene: TRBV20-1
abundance: .
CDR3aa: CSARDGLAGDTGELFF
CDR3nt: TGCAGTGCTAGAGACGGACTAGCGGGAGACACCGGGGAGCTGTTTTTT

j_gene: TRBJ2-5
d_gene: .
v_gene: TRBV11-2
abundance: .
CDR3aa: CASSLGANQETQYF
CDR3nt: TGTGCCAGCAGCTTAGGGGCTAACCAAGAGACCCAGTACTTC

j_gene: TRBJ2-3
d_gene: .
v_gene: TRBV5-1
abundance: few
CDR3aa: CASSIGPTPDTQYF
CDR3nt: TGCGCCAGCAGCATCGGTCCTACCCCAGATACGCAGTATTTT

j_gene: TRBJ2-5
d_gene: TRBD1
v_gene: TRBV5-1
abundance: few
CDR3aa: CASSLGSGGGETQYF
CDR3nt: TGCGCCAGCAGCCTTGGGTCAGGGGGCGGAGAGACCCAGTACTTC

j_gene: TRBJ1-5
d_gene: .
v_gene: TRBV7-2
abundance: few
CDR3aa: CASSLAPRGDGNQPQHF
CDR3nt: TGTGCCAGCAGCTTAGCCCCGAGGGGGGACGGCAATCAGCCCCAGCATTTT

j_gene: TRBJ1-2
d_gene: .
v_gene: TRBV7-8
abundance: .
CDR3aa: CASSFPRGYGYTF
CDR3nt: TGTGCCAGCAGCTTCCCCCGTGGCTATGGCTACACCTTC

j_gene: TRBJ1-5
d_gene: TRBD1
v_gene: TRBV6-1
abundance: .
CDR3aa: CATSPDREDQPQHF
CDR3nt: TGTGCCACTTCACCGGACAGGGAAGATCAGCCCCAGCATTTT

j_gene: TRBJ2-3
d_gene: .
v_gene: TRBV29-1
abundance: few
CDR3aa: CSVRREHSTDTQYF
CDR3nt: TGCAGCGTTCGGCGGGAACATAGCACAGATACGCAGTATTTT

j_gene: TRBJ1-2
d_gene: .
v_gene: TRBV20-1
abundance: .
CDR3aa: CSARDGSGGRRGYTF
CDR3nt: TGCAGTGCTAGAGATGGATCAGGAGGTAGAAGAGGCTACACCTTC